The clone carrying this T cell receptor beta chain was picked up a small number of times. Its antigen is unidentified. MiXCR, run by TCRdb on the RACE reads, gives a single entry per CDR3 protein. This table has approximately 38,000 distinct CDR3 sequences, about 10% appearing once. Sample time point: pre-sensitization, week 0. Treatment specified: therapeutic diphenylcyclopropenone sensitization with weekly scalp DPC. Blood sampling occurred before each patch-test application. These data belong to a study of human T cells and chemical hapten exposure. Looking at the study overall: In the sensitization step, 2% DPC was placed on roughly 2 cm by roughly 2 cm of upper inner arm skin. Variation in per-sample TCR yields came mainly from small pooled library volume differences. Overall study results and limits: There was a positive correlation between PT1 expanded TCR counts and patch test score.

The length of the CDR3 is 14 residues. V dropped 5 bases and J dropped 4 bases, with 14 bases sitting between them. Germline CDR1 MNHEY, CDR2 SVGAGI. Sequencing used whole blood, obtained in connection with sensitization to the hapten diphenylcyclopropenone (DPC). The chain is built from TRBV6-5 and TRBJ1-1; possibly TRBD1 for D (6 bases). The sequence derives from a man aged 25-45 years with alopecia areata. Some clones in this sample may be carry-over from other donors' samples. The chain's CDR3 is CASSPRGQSTEAFF. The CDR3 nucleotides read TGTGCCAGCAGTCCCAGAGGACAGTCCACTGAAGCTTTCTTT.